Below, 17 T cell receptor beta chains from the same sample are listed, as sequenced in a study of blood T cell repertoires in COVID-19. Clones were read by immunoSEQ multiplex PCR, and TCRdb kept only the in-frame ones, dropping some. In the table there are under 200,000 clones, about 88% of which are singletons. Sequenced input: peripheral blood. These receptor sequences come from a man between 25 and 39 years old with active or convalescent COVID-19.

The chain uses TRBV4-3 and TRBJ1-1; no clear D. Trimming left V 4 bases short and J 5 bases short, with 11 bases between. This CDR3 is built from 13 residues. Germline values: CDR1 LGHNA, CDR2 YSLEER. The CDR3 here is CASSLWSGTEAFF. The DNA of the CDR3 is TGCGCCAGCAGCCTCTGGAGCGGGACTGAAGCTTTCTTT.

This clone has just one count. The chain is built from TRBV2 and TRBJ2-1, with 8 bases that match TRBD1. Trimming took 5 bases from V and 6 from J; bases not matched to a gene: 9. Germline CDR1 and CDR2: SNHLY and FYNNEI. The CDR3 is 15 residues long. As DNA, the CDR3 is TGTGCCAGCAGTCTGGACAGGGCCCCAGGCAATGAGCAGTTCTTC. Translation: CASSLDRAPGNEQFF.

This chain joins TRBV30 and TRBJ1-5, with 8 bases matching TRBD1. Germline trimming cut 2 bases from V and 3 bases from J; bases unmatched to any gene: 6. This CDR3 region has 15 residues. The germline gives CDR1 GTSNPN, CDR2 SVGIG (reference sequence). The CDR3 is CAWSTGTGNNQPQHF. The CDR3 nucleotides read TGTGCCTGGAGTACCGGGACAGGAAACAATCAGCCCCAGCATTTT.

The V and J genes are TRBV3-1 (or the pseudogene TRBV3-2) and TRBJ1-6, with TRBD1 as a possible D gene (6 bases). Germline assignment: CDR1 LGHDT and CDR2 YNNKEL (reference sequence). V was clipped by 6 bases and J by 10 bases, with 16 bases between them. The CDR3 runs 14 residues. CDR3 region: CASRDSSRPSPLHF. As DNA, the CDR3 is TGTGCCAGCAGGGACAGTTCCCGCCCATCACCCCTCCACTTT.

The J gene is TRBJ1-5, the V gene TRBV30; D perhaps matches TRBD1 (6 bases). Germline lookup yields CDR1 GTSNPN and CDR2 SVGIG (reference sequence). The CDR3 has 13 residues. V was clipped by 2 bases and J by 7 bases, with 12 bases between them. The CDR3 protein is CAWSTSRGQPQHF. For the CDR3, the DNA is TGTGCCTGGAGTACCTCCAGGGGACAGCCCCAGCATTTT.

A remark on this clone: An end of the junction differs from the germline gene, which may be a read error. The chain couples TRBV24-1 to TRBJ1-1, with a possible D match to TRBD1 (6 bases). The germline V gene encodes CDR1 KGHDR and CDR2 SFDVKD. CDR3 length: 13 residues. CDR3: CAASDEGETEAFF. The CDR3 DNA reads as TGTGCCGCCAGTGATGAGGGGGAGACTGAAGCTTTCTTT.

This chain connects TRBV30 to TRBJ2-7; perhaps TRBD2 as D (5 bases). CDR1 is GTSNPN and CDR2 is SVGIG in the germline V gene (reference sequence). V lost 0 bases and J 6 bases, leaving 12 bases between the germline ends. The CDR3 runs 13 residues. The CDR3 bases are TGTGCCTGGAGTGTACTCCTGGGGAGCGAGCAGTACTTC. This codes for CAWSVLLGSEQYF.

V gene TRBV5-1 combines with J gene TRBJ1-1; a weak D match, TRBD1 (6 bases). V dropped 0 bases and J dropped 5 bases, with 11 bases sitting between them. The CDR3 length is 14 residues. CDR1 SGHRS and CDR2 YFSETQ come from the germline V gene. This CDR3 reads CASSLGGGRTEAFF. The DNA of the CDR3 is TGCGCCAGCAGCTTGGGAGGGGGACGGACTGAAGCTTTCTTT.

Remarks on this clone: An end of the junction does not agree with germline; a read error may underlie this. The chain carries TRBV2 and TRBJ1-6; 8 positions agree with TRBD1. The V gene's germline CDR1 is SNHLY and CDR2 FYNNEI. The CDR3 runs 16 residues. The CDR3 region is CASIPGQGSNNSPLHF. The CDR3 nucleotides read TGTGCCAGCATCCCTGGACAGGGCTCCAATAATTCACCCCTCCACTTT.

The V gene is TRBV7-6, the J gene TRBJ2-5; weak D call: TRBD1 (6 bases). The CDR3 consists of 16 residues. Germline CDR1 reads SGHVS; CDR2 reads FNYEAQ. V was pared by 1 base and J by 5 bases, with 17 bases between. The CDR3 DNA reads TGTGCCAGCAGCTTAGGCCAGCAAACAGGGTCGGAGACCCAGTACTTC. Encoded protein: CASSLGQQTGSETQYF.

V is TRBV6-2 or TRBV6-3 and J is TRBJ2-7; D perhaps matches TRBD1 (6 bases). The CDR3 runs 12 residues. The V and J ends lost 0 bases and 7 bases respectively, with 7 bases between them. Germline V gives CDR1 MNHEY, CDR2 SVGEGT. CDR3 bases: TGTGCCAGCAGTTACTCCGGGACAGAGCAGTACGTC. This sequence encodes CASSYSGTEQYV.

The rearrangement joins TRBV19 to TRBJ2-1; TRBD2 is a possible D gene (6 bases). Germline loops: CDR1 LNHDA, CDR2 SQIVND (reference sequence). CDR3 length equals 12 residues. The ends were cut back, 10 bases at V and 9 bases at J, with 16 bases in the middle. As DNA, the CDR3 is TGTGCCATCATGACTAGTCGCGGTGAGCAGTTCTTC. Its translation: CAIMTSRGEQFF.

The rearrangement uses TRBV7-9 and TRBJ1-2, with 8 bases identical to TRBD1. The ends lost 5 bases at V and 6 bases at J; junction bases unmatched: 2. The CDR3 loop spans 12 amino acids. CDR1 is SEHNR, CDR2 FQNEAQ, per germline (reference sequence). CDR3 bases: TGTGCCAGCAGCGGACAGGGAAATGGCTACACCTTC. The encoded protein is CASSGQGNGYTF.

V is TRBV18 and J is TRBJ2-7; TRBD1 matches at 7 bases. This CDR3 region has 13 residues. Germline CDR1 KGHSH, CDR2 LQKENI. The V and J ends lost 6 bases and 3 bases, in that order; junction bases with no gene match: 5. The CDR3 coding sequence is TGTGCCAGCTCCCACGGACAGGACTACGAGCAGTACGTC. Amino acid sequence: CASSHGQDYEQYV.

The J gene is TRBJ1-1, the V gene TRBV19; D is unresolved. The CDR3 is 13 residues long. CDR1 LNHDA and CDR2 SQIVND come from the germline V gene (reference sequence). The V gene lost 5 bases and the J gene lost 2 bases, with 9 bases spanning the gap. DNA for the CDR3: TGTGCCAGTAGTCTAACAGCTAACACTGAAGCTTTCTTT. Translating it yields CASSLTANTEAFF.

This chain connects TRBV15 to TRBJ1-2, with TRBD1 matching over 8 bases. V lost 5 bases and J lost 4; bases outside the gene matches: 6. The CDR3 runs 14 residues. From germline, CDR1 is LNHNV and CDR2 YYDKDF (reference sequence). The CDR3: CATSPRQGFYGYTF. The CDR3 nucleotides read TGTGCCACCAGCCCCCGACAGGGGTTCTATGGCTACACCTTC.

V and J are TRBV5-6 and TRBJ2-2; D may be TRBD1 (5 bases). Germline V gives CDR1 SGHDT, CDR2 YYEEEE. V was shortened by 3 bases and J by 7 bases, with 13 bases between the two germline ends. This CDR3 has 14 amino acids. Written as DNA, the CDR3 is TGTGCCAGCAGCTACGGATCAGGGCACGGGGAGCTGTTTTTT. This encodes CASSYGSGHGELFF. Drawing the rest from reference TRBV5-6 and TRBJ2-2, the complete variable domain is DAGVTQSPTHLIKTRGQQVTLRCSPKSGHDTVSWYQQALGQGPQFIFQYYEEEERQRGNFPDRFSGHQFPNYSSELNVNALLLGDSALYLCASSYGSGHGELFFGEGSRLTVL.